A selection of T cell receptor beta chains follows, all from one sample in a study of blood T cell repertoires in COVID-19. TCRdb keeps only in-frame clones here, not all; method: immunoSEQ multiplex PCR. The sample has roughly 100,000 clones; roughly 84% are singletons. The sample comprised peripheral blood. These receptors were collected from a human donor in a cohort sampled during active COVID-19. CDR3s leave out the opening cysteine and the closing phenylalanine or tryptophan. Only some rows state a clone size, as once, few, many or a class for expanded clones.

abundance: -; v_gene: TRBV7-9; CDR3aa: ASSLTDRGNGYT
abundance: -; v_gene: TRBV18; CDR3aa: ASSNGQGHSEKLF
abundance: -; v_gene: TRBV19; CDR3aa: ASKDREGTEAF
abundance: -; v_gene: TRBV15; CDR3aa: ATSRLASYNEQF
abundance: -; v_gene: TRBV23-1; CDR3aa: ASSQSTPQGPYSYEQY
abundance: -; v_gene: TRBV6-1; CDR3aa: ASSDPVYEQY
abundance: -; v_gene: TRBV7-2; CDR3aa: ASSLMTTQETQY
abundance: once; v_gene: TRBV5-6; CDR3aa: ASSGKGVAPYEQY
abundance: -; v_gene: TRBV25-1; CDR3aa: ASSDGGSGGRRETQY
abundance: -; v_gene: TRBV28; CDR3aa: ASSFVVQSYEQY
abundance: -; v_gene: TRBV7-9; CDR3aa: ASSFLEPGQGVGNGYT
abundance: few; v_gene: TRBV5-6; CDR3aa: ASSLGSGLSTDTQY
abundance: -; v_gene: TRBV6-5; CDR3aa: ASSPTDQETQY
abundance: few; v_gene: TRBV7-9; CDR3aa: ASSPLSSLELF
abundance: -; v_gene: TRBV5-1; CDR3aa: ASSPGTASAGEQY
abundance: -; v_gene: TRBV29-1; CDR3aa: SVEYGVGVGYT
abundance: few; v_gene: TRBV19; CDR3aa: ASSIGGTGGNTEAF
abundance: -; v_gene: TRBV12-3/TRBV12-4; CDR3aa: ASSWRGEGEAF
abundance: -; v_gene: TRBV30; CDR3aa: AWSETEVKQPQH
abundance: -; v_gene: TRBV27; CDR3aa: ASRPGQMIYEQY
abundance: few; v_gene: TRBV6-5; CDR3aa: ASRTTGYNSPLH
abundance: -; v_gene: TRBV6-5; CDR3aa: ASRTSGGAWETQY
abundance: -; v_gene: TRBV7-3; CDR3aa: ASSLGPQGSGNTIY
abundance: -; v_gene: TRBV19; CDR3aa: ASKRAEGGTEAF
abundance: -; v_gene: TRBV2; CDR3aa: ASGPRGDTQY
abundance: -; v_gene: TRBV9; CDR3aa: ASSVGSGSSTDTQY
abundance: once; v_gene: TRBV6-1; CDR3aa: ASSEAWWSSGNTIY
abundance: -; v_gene: TRBV5-4; CDR3aa: ASSPDRGRDGYT
abundance: few; v_gene: TRBV27; CDR3aa: ASSHNGDSNQPQH
abundance: few; v_gene: TRBV7-2; CDR3aa: ASSSSTWTQY
abundance: -; v_gene: TRBV7-2; CDR3aa: ASSFDRGPTSYEQY
abundance: once; v_gene: TRBV7-3; CDR3aa: ASSPNDRGSGYT
abundance: -; v_gene: TRBV6-1; CDR3aa: ASSAASTSGWETQY
abundance: -; v_gene: TRBV15; CDR3aa: ATSPQTRQLAH
abundance: -; v_gene: TRBV5-1; CDR3aa: ASSPPGQVTYEQY
abundance: -; v_gene: TRBV7-9; CDR3aa: ASSLGTSGGVEQF
abundance: -; v_gene: TRBV11-3; CDR3aa: ASSFGGGGEAF
abundance: -; v_gene: TRBV3-1/TRBV3-2; CDR3aa: ASSYYRGVHNEQF
abundance: -; v_gene: TRBV4-2; CDR3aa: ASSQPPSAGSGPEAF
abundance: -; v_gene: TRBV4-1; CDR3aa: ASSRPGQHYGYT
abundance: once; v_gene: TRBV6-5; CDR3aa: ASSYSGQGATDTQY
abundance: -; v_gene: TRBV5-1; CDR3aa: ASRLRESSYNEQF
abundance: -; v_gene: TRBV29-1; CDR3aa: SVASGKTEQY
abundance: -; v_gene: TRBV20-1; CDR3aa: SASSTIYNEQF
abundance: -; v_gene: TRBV20-1; CDR3aa: SASVVARETQY
abundance: -; v_gene: TRBV5-1; CDR3aa: ASSGQGAFTEAF
abundance: -; v_gene: TRBV12-3/TRBV12-4; CDR3aa: ASSLGGGQPQH
abundance: -; v_gene: TRBV9; CDR3aa: ASSVSTGGYT
abundance: once; v_gene: TRBV5-1; CDR3aa: ASSLSVSGASYNSPLH
abundance: -; v_gene: TRBV5-6; CDR3aa: ASRGAGGETQY
abundance: -; v_gene: TRBV4-3; CDR3aa: ASSQEQGVGEQF
abundance: -; v_gene: TRBV5-8; CDR3aa: ASSFRDTH
abundance: -; v_gene: TRBV10-3; CDR3aa: AISEQGTYQETQY
abundance: -; v_gene: TRBV7-3; CDR3aa: ASSLKTSGVDEQF
abundance: -; v_gene: TRBV5-1; CDR3aa: ASSSTGALNTGELF
abundance: -; v_gene: TRBV10-2; CDR3aa: ASRVTSGADTQY